This T cell receptor (beta chain) was retrieved from a study of CD8 T cells in Susac syndrome. The V segment lost 3 bases and the J segment 4 bases; nucleotides outside the gene matches: 5. This CDR3 is built from 15 residues. CDR1 SNHLY and CDR2 FYNNEI come from the germline V gene. Roughly 0.45 to 1 ug RNA was reverse transcribed with random hexamers. With immunoSEQ multiplex PCR, TCR beta CDR3 was amplified across 54 Vbeta and 13 Jbeta. TCRdb redid the calling of the immunoSEQ multiplex PCR reads with MiXCR, one entry per CDR3 protein. This repertoire shows 200,000 or so distinct CDR3 sequences, 90% to 96% found once; its top ten account for about 0.093%. CD8+ and CD4+ T cells circulating in blood were sequenced for TCR beta. It was treatment-naive patients with stable or active relapsing-remitting disease who made up the multiple sclerosis controls. Bulk CD8+ and CD4+ cells came from magnetic negative isolation; CD8+ TEMRA by FACS.

The chain links TRBV2 to TRBJ2-1, with 8 bases lining up with TRBD2. Material for sequencing was CD4+ T cells from PBMCs. The TCR sequence derives from a human donor with multiple sclerosis. The chain's CDR3 is CASSDKGLVYNEQFF. CDR3 sequence (DNA): TGTGCCAGCAGTGATAAGGGACTAGTATACAATGAGCAGTTCTTC.